Listed here are 29 T cell receptor beta chains from one sample, sequenced in a study of T cells in localized non-small cell lung cancer. TCRdb keeps only in-frame clones here, not all; method: immunoSEQ multiplex PCR. The repertoire holds 2,400 or so clones, with around 21% as singletons. Sequencing used normal lung tissue next to the tumor, obtained before any cancer treatment. The receptor set was obtained from an older male donor with stage I squamous cell lung carcinoma.

The rearrangement joins TRBV29-1 to TRBJ1-1, with TRBD1 matching 9 bases. This CDR3 is 14 amino acids long. In germline, CDR1 is SQVTM, CDR2 ANQGSEA. J was trimmed by 1 base and V by 7 bases; bases with no gene match: 7. CDR3 in DNA: TGCAGCGCGACAACAGGGGGCGCGAACACTGAAGCTTTCTTT. Translated: CSATTGGANTEAFF.

J is TRBJ1-1 and V is TRBV11-3, with 12 bases fitting TRBD1. Germline values: CDR1 SGHNT, CDR2 YENEEA. The CDR3 loop spans 17 amino acids. V lost 5 bases, J lost 0 bases, and 7 bases stayed unmatched. CDR3 nucleotides: TGTGCCAGCAGCCCCCGGGACAGGGGGCCGTTGAACACTGAAGCTTTCTTT. Amino acids: CASSPRDRGPLNTEAFF.

The V call is TRBV11-3, the J call TRBJ1-6, with D hard to call. Trimming took off 0 bases at V and 0 bases at J, with 6 bases between the two ends. Germline CDR1 reads SGHNT; CDR2 reads YENEEA. The CDR3 extends over 16 amino acids. The CDR3, as DNA: TGTGCCAGCAGCTTAGATGTTGGCTCCTATAATTCACCCCTCCACTTT. Translated: CASSLDVGSYNSPLHF. The full variable domain, rest sourced from reference TRBV11-3 and TRBJ1-6, is EAGVVQSPRYKIIEKKQPVAFWCNPISGHNTLYWYLQNLGQGPELLIRYENEEAVDDSQLPKDRFSAERLKGVDSTLKIQPAELGDSAVYLCASSLDVGSYNSPLHFGNGTRLTVT.

The sample holds a few counts of this clone. At one end, the junction sequence differs from germline, possibly due to a read error. The rearrangement uses TRBV6-8 and TRBJ2-1; 8 bases map to TRBD2. The CDR3 runs to 16 residues. Germline assignment: CDR1 MNHGY and CDR2 SAAAGT. The CDR3 loop is CAISGGGLAGYNEQFF. DNA for the CDR3: TGTGCCATCAGTGGGGGAGGGCTAGCGGGCTACAATGAGCAGTTCTTC.

V usage is TRBV14 and J usage is TRBJ2-3; D may be TRBD2 (5 bases). Germline-derived CDR1 and CDR2 are SGHDN and FVKESK. V dropped 0 bases and J dropped 8 bases, with 15 bases sitting between them. The CDR3 covers 15 residues. The CDR3 nucleotides read TGTGCCAGCAGCCAAGATGTTGGCGGTGCGGGTACGCAGTATTTT. Its protein product is CASSQDVGGAGTQYF.

The V gene is TRBV19, the J gene TRBJ2-5; TRBD2 matches at 7 bases. CDR1 is LNHDA, CDR2 SQIVND, per germline (reference sequence). The ends lost 6 bases at V and 5 bases at J; junction bases unmatched: 9. There are 14 residues in the CDR3. The CDR3 reads CASSGLAASETQYF. The CDR3 nucleotides are TGTGCCAGTAGCGGTCTAGCGGCCTCGGAGACCCAGTACTTC.

The sample holds a few counts of this clone. The rearrangement uses TRBV6-8 and TRBJ1-2; the match to TRBD1 covers 7 bases. V lost 2 bases and J lost 5; bases outside the gene matches: 8. The CDR3 totals 15 residues. Looked up from germline, CDR1 is MNHGY and CDR2 is SAAAGT. DNA for the CDR3: TGTGCCAGCAGTTACCAAACAGGGGCGGTATATGGCTACACCTTC. This translates into CASSYQTGAVYGYTF.

This clone was recorded a few times. The chain links TRBV6-8 to TRBJ1-4; TRBD1 might be the D (6 bases). The CDR3 is made up of 15 amino acids. V lost 5 bases and J lost 3, with 13 bases in between. Looked up from germline, CDR1 is MNHGY and CDR2 is SAAAGT. The CDR3 loop reads CASSASGAANEKLFF. The CDR3 DNA reads TGTGCCAGCAGTGCATCAGGGGCGGCTAATGAAAAACTGTTTTTT.

The gene calls are TRBV29-1 and TRBJ1-1; 7 nucleotides match TRBD1. The V gene end was trimmed by 3 bases and the J gene end by 4 bases; junction bases not matched to a gene: 8. Germline CDR1 and CDR2: SQVTM and ANQGSEA. This CDR3 is 14 amino acids long. CDR3 amino acids: CSVDREGGPTEAFF. The CDR3 bases are TGCAGCGTTGACCGGGAAGGGGGCCCCACTGAAGCTTTCTTT.

This chain joins TRBV4-1 and TRBJ2-2; no clear D gene. The CDR3 has 14 amino acids. Germline V gene lookup returns CDR1 MGHRA and CDR2 YSYEKL. V lost 1 base and J lost 5, with 8 bases in between. In nucleotides, the CDR3 is TGCGCCAGCAGCCAAGGCAGCATTACCGGGGAGCTGTTTTTT. Residues: CASSQGSITGELFF.

This clone was picked up a small number of times. The V and J genes are TRBV11-3 and TRBJ2-1, with 10 bases fitting TRBD2. V was pared by 3 bases and J by 7 bases, with 3 bases of the junction left unmatched. The CDR3 has 14 residues. Germline loops: CDR1 SGHNT, CDR2 YENEEA. The CDR3 DNA reads as TGTGCCAGCAGCTTGAGCGGGGGGGAAAATGAGCAGTTCTTC. This translates into CASSLSGGENEQFF.

This clone qualifies as medium-sized. The genes are TRBV6-8 and TRBJ2-7, with 11 nucleotides matching TRBD2. The germline gives CDR1 MNHGY, CDR2 SAAAGT. Unmatched junction bases numbered 11, after V lost 0 bases and J lost 4 bases. This CDR3 spans 18 amino acids. CDR3 nucleotides: TGTGCCAGCAGTTACTCGCGCAAGGAGGGGACTAGCGGATACGAGCAGTACTTC. It is translated as CASSYSRKEGTSGYEQYF.

The chain carries TRBV5-1 and TRBJ1-4, with D perhaps TRBD1 (5 bases). V was clipped by 6 bases and J by 8 bases, with 20 bases between them. The germline V gene encodes CDR1 SGHRS and CDR2 YFSETQ. CDR3 length: 15 amino acids. The CDR3: CASTLGGREGEKLFF. DNA for the CDR3: TGCGCCAGCACCCTGGGAGGCAGGGAGGGCGAAAAACTGTTTTTT.

This clone rates as medium-sized. The rearrangement joins TRBV11-3 to TRBJ1-5; D is unresolved. Deletions cut 5 bases from V and 7 bases from J, with 15 bases between. CDR3 length: 14 amino acids. Germline CDR1 SGHNT, CDR2 YENEEA. The CDR3, as DNA: TGTGCCAGCAGCCAAGGCAATAAAGCCCAGCCCCAGCATTTT. This encodes CASSQGNKAQPQHF.

Relative to its sample, this clone is large. The chain has TRBV19 and TRBJ2-1; D possibly corresponds to TRBD1 (6 bases). The germline CDR1 and CDR2 sequences are LNHDA and SQIVND (reference sequence). The CDR3 contains 14 residues. Between the trimmed V and J ends, which lost 2 bases and 8 bases, there was a span of 13 bases. CDR3 DNA: TGTGCCAGTAGTATAATAGGGGGTAAGGATGAGCAGTTCTTC. Translating gives CASSIIGGKDEQFF. Based on the CDR3 plus reference TRBV19 and TRBJ2-1, the full variable domain is DGGITQSPKYLFRKEGQNVTLSCEQNLNHDAMYWYRQDPGQGLRLIYYSQIVNDFQKGDIAEGYSVSREKKESFPLTVTSAQKNPTAFYLCASSIIGGKDEQFFGPGTRLTVL.

By share, this clone counts as medium-sized. The chain links TRBV11-3 to TRBJ2-1; weak D call: TRBD2 (5 bases). CDR1 and CDR2 (germline): SGHNT, YENEEA. Between the trimmed V and J ends, which lost 5 bases and 9 bases, there was a span of 17 bases. The CDR3 has 14 amino acids. Written as DNA, the CDR3 is TGTGCCAGCAGCCCTGGGGAGTTCCGGGGTGAGCAGTTCTTC. As protein: CASSPGEFRGEQFF.

This clone was counted a few times. The chain joins TRBV11-3 to TRBJ2-1, with TRBD2 identical over 10 bases. This CDR3 is 15 amino acids long. Germline loops: CDR1 SGHNT, CDR2 YENEEA. With 5 bases clipped from V and 10 bases from J, the junction kept 11 bases outside the gene matches. Written as DNA, the CDR3 is TGTGCCAGCAGCCCGGGGACTAGCGCCCTGGGGGAGCAGTTCTTC. Protein: CASSPGTSALGEQFF.

This clone is labeled medium-sized. The chain has TRBV18 and TRBJ2-7; unclear D gene. This CDR3 spans 14 amino acids. Per germline, CDR1 KGHSH and CDR2 LQKENI. V dropped 2 bases and J dropped 3 bases, with 11 bases sitting between them. CDR3 loop: CASSPRGSLYEQYF. CDR3 DNA: TGTGCCAGCTCACCAAGAGGCAGCCTCTACGAGCAGTACTTC. Looking up the rest from reference TRBV18 and TRBJ2-7 gives the full variable domain: NAGVMQNPRHLVRRRGQEARLRCSPMKGHSHVYWYRQLPEEGLKFMVYLQKENIIDESGMPKERFSAEFPKEGPSILRIQQVVRGDSAAYFCASSPRGSLYEQYFGPGTRLTVT.

This clone was seen a few times. The chain has TRBV5-1 and TRBJ2-5; D possibly corresponds to TRBD1 (6 bases). This CDR3 contains 14 residues. V gave up 3 bases and J gave up 2 bases, with 11 bases separating them. Germline loops: CDR1 SGHRS, CDR2 YFSETQ. CDR3 nucleotide sequence: TGCGCCAGCAGCTCCAAGACAGGACAAGAGACCCAGTACTTC. This encodes CASSSKTGQETQYF.

This chain uses TRBV19 with TRBJ2-7; D is uncertain. CDR1 is LNHDA and CDR2 is SQIVND in the germline V gene (reference sequence). V lost 3 bases and J 1 base, leaving 7 bases between the germline ends. The CDR3 runs to 13 residues. The CDR3 DNA reads as TGTGCCAGTAGTATTGGGCTATCCTACGAGCAGTACTTC. Translating gives CASSIGLSYEQYF.

The V gene is TRBV28, the J gene TRBJ1-1, with 7 nucleotides matching TRBD1. Germline V lookup: CDR1 MDHEN, CDR2 SYDVKM. The CDR3 loop spans 15 amino acids. With V trimmed by 4 bases and J by 3 bases, 8 bases remained unmatched. CDR3 in DNA: TGTGCCAGCAGTTCCTATCAGACAGGGTACACTGAAGCTTTCTTT. Protein sequence: CASSSYQTGYTEAFF.

This chain uses TRBV14 with TRBJ1-4, with a weak D call TRBD1 (5 bases). This CDR3 is built from 17 residues. Germline loops: CDR1 SGHDN, CDR2 FVKESK. V lost 0 bases and J 8 bases, leaving 19 bases between the germline ends. The CDR3 DNA follows: TGTGCCAGCAGCCAAGACGGGCTTGACGGGGCGCGAGAAAAACTGTTTTTT. This sequence encodes CASSQDGLDGAREKLFF.

This clone was observed a handful of times. The CDR3 nucleotides read TGTGCCAGCAGCTTCGGCGGGGGGAGCCAGCCCCAGCATTTT. Translating gives CASSFGGGSQPQHF. The J gene is TRBJ1-5, the V gene TRBV11-3, with a tentative D call TRBD1 (5 bases). Trimming shortened V by 3 bases and J by 7 bases, and 13 bases separated the two germline ends. CDR1 and CDR2 from the germline V gene are SGHNT and YENEEA. This CDR3 region has 14 residues.

This clone came up a few times. The rearrangement uses TRBV2 and TRBJ2-3; TRBD1 matches 7 bases. Germline values: CDR1 SNHLY, CDR2 FYNNEI. The CDR3 loop spans 18 amino acids. V lost 5 bases and J lost 2; bases outside the gene matches: 16. CDR3 loop: CASSTTGAATTYTDTQYF. CDR3 nucleotides: TGTGCCAGCAGTACTACAGGGGCCGCAACCACGTACACAGATACGCAGTATTTT.

The gene calls are TRBV18 and TRBJ2-7; D may be TRBD2 (7 bases). Germline CDR1 and CDR2: KGHSH and LQKENI. V dropped 0 bases and J dropped 4 bases, with 13 bases sitting between them. The CDR3 spans 15 residues. For the CDR3, the DNA is TGTGCCAGCTCACCACCGGGGGGGGCCTTTTACGAGCAGTACTTC. It is translated as CASSPPGGAFYEQYF.

This chain joins TRBV7-7 and TRBJ2-1; 7 bases map to TRBD1. CDR1 is SSHAT and CDR2 is FNYEAQ in the germline V gene (reference sequence). The CDR3 spans 15 residues. J gave up 4 bases and V 5 bases, and 8 bases lay outside the gene matches. As DNA, the CDR3 is TGTGCCAGCAGCGACGGCAGGACAGGATACAATGAGCAGTTCTTC. Translating it yields CASSDGRTGYNEQFF.

The gene calls are TRBV11-3 and TRBJ1-2, with D tentatively TRBD1 (6 bases). The V and J ends lost 5 bases and 3 bases respectively, with 16 bases between them. The CDR3 is 15 amino acids. Germline V CDR1 and CDR2: SGHNT, YENEEA. Here the CDR3 reads CASSPQGLVDYGYTF. In nucleotides, the CDR3 is TGTGCCAGCAGCCCACAGGGACTAGTAGACTATGGCTACACCTTC.

This clone was seen a handful of times. The gene calls are TRBV25-1 and TRBJ2-1; 11 nucleotides match TRBD1. There are 14 residues in the CDR3. The ends lost 6 bases at V and 6 bases at J; junction bases unmatched: 4. Germline V gene lookup returns CDR1 MGHDK and CDR2 SYGVNS. CDR3 nucleotides: TGTGCCAGCAGGAAGGACAGGGGGCGCAATGAGCAGTTCTTC. It encodes CASRKDRGRNEQFF.

This clone was found a few times. The chain couples TRBV6-8 to TRBJ1-2; D call uncertain. Germline-derived CDR1 and CDR2 are MNHGY and SAAAGT. The CDR3 sequence is 12 residues long. The V and J ends lost 6 bases and 4 bases respectively, with 9 bases between them. The DNA for the CDR3 is TGTGCCAGCAGGGACGGAACCTATGGCTACACCTTC. Protein product: CASRDGTYGYTF.